The present T cell receptor (beta chain) was sequenced within a study of cytomegalovirus exposure and HLA in healthy donors. The PCR made use of 60 Vbeta and 13 Jbeta primers. Assay used: immunoSEQ multiplex PCR; TCRdb lists only in-frame clones, some missing. The sample has around 200,000 clones, roughly 80% seen once. Deletions cut 5 bases from V and 7 bases from J, with 24 bases between. The V gene's germline CDR1 is SGHTA and CDR2 FQGNSA. The CDR3 is 17 residues long. The source is a man aged 40-50 years in good health and CMV-seropositive. The sample consisted of PBMCs. The chain uses TRBV7-2 and TRBJ2-1; D gene uncertain. CDR3 bases: TGTGCCAGCAGCAACCCACCCAGTATCTCCTTTTGGAATGAGCAGTTCTTC. This translates into CASSNPPSISFWNEQFF.